These 31 T cell receptor beta chains were all obtained from the same sample, sequenced in a study of metastatic and nonmetastatic thyroid tumors. Patients were all untreated before their thyroid surgery. MiXCR re-clonotyped the PCR reads for TCRdb. The table includes roughly 42,000 clones, around 18% detected once. Source material: tumor tissue. These receptors originate from a female donor with papillary thyroid cancer or a benign thyroid nodule (not recorded which). Some clones in this sample may be carry-over from other donors' samples.

This clone was seen only a few times. Just one base apart from a much larger clone, this may be a read error. The V gene is TRBV10-2, the J gene TRBJ1-3; D call uncertain. The V and J ends lost 3 bases and 4 bases respectively, with 7 bases between them. From germline, CDR1 is WSHSY and CDR2 SAAADI. The CDR3 is 13 amino acids. The CDR3: CASSERVGNTIYF. In DNA, the CDR3 is TGCGCCAGCAGTGAACGGGTAGGAAACACCATATATTTT.

This clone was observed a few times. The rearrangement uses TRBV5-4 and TRBJ1-4, with 7 nucleotides matching TRBD1. Trimming removed 4 bases from V and 0 bases from J; junction bases left unmatched: 3. CDR3 length: 15 amino acids. Germline-derived CDR1 and CDR2 are SGHNT and YYREEE (reference sequence). In DNA, the CDR3 is TGTGCCAGCAGCCCCGACAGGGCAACTAATGAAAAACTGTTTTTT. Encoded protein: CASSPDRATNEKLFF.

About this clone itself: This sequence may be a read error, since a much larger clone differs from it by one base. This sequence joins TRBV20-1 and TRBJ2-1, with 11 positions matching TRBD2. Germline trimming cut 5 bases from V and 9 bases from J; bases unmatched to any gene: 18. Germline CDR1 reads DFQATT; CDR2 reads SNEGSKA (reference sequence). CDR3 length: 17 residues. The DNA for the CDR3 is TGCAGTGCTGGCGTCCTAGCGGGAGGAGGAGCGATGGGTGAGCAGTTCTTC. Protein: CSAGVLAGGGAMGEQFF.

This clone occurred many times. The chain combines TRBV2 with TRBJ2-5; 9 nucleotides align to TRBD2. Per the germline V gene, CDR1 is SNHLY and CDR2 is FYNNEI. The CDR3 length is 15 residues. V was clipped by 7 bases and J by 4 bases; unmatched bases: 10. The CDR3 DNA reads TGTGCCAGCATTGGGATAGCGGGAGTGCGAGAGACCCAGTACTTC. This codes for CASIGIAGVRETQYF. The full variable domain, completed using reference TRBV2 and TRBJ2-5, is EPEVTQTPSHQVTQMGQEVILRCVPISNHLYFYWYRQILGQKVEFLVSFYNNEISEKSEIFDDQFSVERPDGSNFTLKIRSTKLEDSAMYFCASIGIAGVRETQYFGPGTRLLVL.

This clone counts as medium-sized (0.01 to 0.1%). The chain employs TRBV7-9 and TRBJ2-7; D call uncertain. The CDR3 is 12 residues long. Germline V lookup: CDR1 SEHNR, CDR2 FQNEAQ (reference sequence). V was cut by 1 base and J by 6 bases, with 7 bases left in between. CDR3 residues: CASSLVPTEQYF. Here the CDR3 DNA reads TGTGCCAGCAGCTTAGTACCCACCGAGCAGTACTTC.

This clone was counted ten times or more. The CDR3 loop is CASRRTSGGGELFF. CDR3 DNA: TGTGCCAGCAGGAGAACTAGCGGGGGGGGTGAGCTGTTTTTT. The gene calls are TRBV12-3 or TRBV12-4 and TRBJ2-2; 13 nucleotides agree with TRBD2. The ends lost 6 bases at V and 11 bases at J; junction bases unmatched: 6. CDR3 length: 14 amino acids.

About this clone itself: At one boundary the junction diverges from the germline segment, which might be a read error. V usage is TRBV6-2 or TRBV6-3 and J usage is TRBJ1-2; D not resolved. Germline CDR1 MNHEY, CDR2 SVGEGT. The CDR3 is made up of 15 amino acids. CDR3 in DNA: TGTGCCAGCAGTTACCGGCCAGCCAACTTTAGTGGCTATACCTTC. Translating it yields CASSYRPANFSGYTF.

In this sample, this clone turned up many times. The chain links TRBV18 to TRBJ1-6; D ambiguous. The length of the CDR3 is 13 residues. Germline V lookup: CDR1 KGHSH, CDR2 LQKENI. Trimming pared 2 bases from V and 4 bases from J, leaving 3 bases between. The chain's CDR3 is CASSPDYNSPLHF. CDR3 DNA sequence: TGTGCCAGCTCACCAGATTATAATTCACCCCTCCACTTT.

The chain is built from TRBV6-2 or TRBV6-3 and TRBJ2-2; D gene unclear. The germline gives CDR1 MNHEY, CDR2 SVGEGT. This CDR3 comprises 12 residues. V dropped 4 bases and J dropped 0 bases, with 0 bases sitting between them. The CDR3 spells CASSSNTGELFF. The DNA for the CDR3 is TGTGCCAGCAGTTCGAACACCGGGGAGCTGTTTTTT.

This clone was observed at least ten times. The chain has TRBV2 and TRBJ1-1; D perhaps matches TRBD1 (5 bases). V was clipped by 9 bases and J by 3 bases, with 17 bases between them. The CDR3 has 14 residues. Germline values: CDR1 SNHLY, CDR2 FYNNEI. In nucleotides, the CDR3 is TGTGCCAGTCAGAGCAGGGCGAGGGACACTGAAGCTTTCTTT. Translated, it gives CASQSRARDTEAFF.

This clone was recorded at least ten times. The J gene is TRBJ2-3, the V gene TRBV10-1; no clear D. The CDR3 sequence is 11 residues long. Trimming cost V 2 bases and J 11 bases, with 8 bases left between them. CDR1 and CDR2 (germline): WNHNN, SYGVQD (reference sequence). The CDR3 is CASSETEKQYF. The DNA for the CDR3 is TGCGCCAGCAGTGAGACAGAAAAGCAGTATTTT.

This clone was detected many times. The chain recombines TRBV6-2 or TRBV6-3 with TRBJ2-1; D remains unclear. V gave up 0 bases and J gave up 0 bases, with 3 bases separating them. This CDR3 spans 14 amino acids. Per the germline V gene, CDR1 is MNHEY and CDR2 is SVGEGT. The CDR3 bases are TGTGCCAGCAGTTACTCGAGCTCCTACAATGAGCAGTTCTTC. Amino acids: CASSYSSSYNEQFF.

This clone has a count of ten or more. The V gene is TRBV6-2 or TRBV6-3, the J gene TRBJ1-1; D is perhaps TRBD1 (5 bases). The CDR3 contains 15 residues. The germline V and J ends were trimmed by 6 bases and 4 bases, with 18 bases remaining between them. The germline gives CDR1 MNHEY, CDR2 SVGEGT. CDR3 residues: CASSDSIGTFTEAFF. In DNA, the CDR3 is TGTGCCAGCAGCGACAGTATCGGAACTTTCACTGAAGCTTTCTTT.

This clone was found many times. The chain uses TRBV6-2 or TRBV6-3 and TRBJ2-7; TRBD2 might be the D (5 bases). V lost 0 bases, J lost 6 bases, and 9 bases lay in between. The germline CDR1 and CDR2 sequences are MNHEY and SVGEGT. This CDR3 contains 13 residues. The CDR3: CASSYSSGIEQYF. For the CDR3, the DNA is TGTGCCAGCAGTTACTCCTCGGGAATCGAGCAGTACTTC.

Details on this clone: A much bigger clone sits one base away, suggesting this may be a read error. V and J are TRBV20-1 and TRBJ2-2; D may be TRBD2 (6 bases). CDR1 DFQATT and CDR2 SNEGSKA come from the germline V gene (reference sequence). This CDR3 contains 15 residues. The CDR3 DNA follows: TGCAGTGCTAGAGATTCGACTAGGCGAACCGTGGAGCTGTTTTTT. This sequence encodes CSARDSTRRTVELFF.

The rearrangement joins TRBV12-3 or TRBV12-4 to TRBJ2-7; no reliable D call. The CDR3 has 13 amino acids. Deletions cut 5 bases from V and 3 bases from J, with 11 bases between. The CDR3 DNA reads TGTGCCAGCAGTAGTGGTACCGACTACGAGCAGTACTTC. It translates to CASSSGTDYEQYF.

This clone was observed a few times. This chain links TRBV5-4 with TRBJ2-3; D might be TRBD1 (6 bases). V lost 2 bases, J lost 1 base, and 11 bases lay in between. The germline V gene has CDR1 SGHNT and CDR2 YYREEE (reference sequence). The length of the CDR3 is 15 residues. The CDR3 here is CASSFARQGTDTQYF. As DNA, the CDR3 is TGTGCCAGCAGCTTCGCGAGACAGGGCACAGATACGCAGTATTTT. Filled out from reference TRBV5-4 and TRBJ2-3, the complete variable domain reads ETGVTQSPTHLIKTRGQQVTLRCSSQSGHNTVSWYQQALGQGPQFIFQYYREEENGRGNFPPRFSGLQFPNYSSELNVNALELDDSALYLCASSFARQGTDTQYFGPGTRLTVL.

This clone has just a few counts. A much larger clone lies one base from this, so it may be a read error. This rearrangement joins TRBV5-4 to TRBJ1-3, with 8 positions matching TRBD1. Germline CDR1 is SGHNT and CDR2 is YYREEE (reference sequence). CDR3 length: 13 amino acids. The CDR3 DNA is TGTGCCAGCAGCTCCTCATTAACGGGACAGGCGATATTT. It translates to CASSSSLTGQAIF.

This clone has a handful of counts. This chain connects TRBV28 to TRBJ1-2, with D uncertain. Germline V gives CDR1 MDHEN, CDR2 SYDVKM. The CDR3 totals 16 residues. V gave up 10 bases and J gave up 2 bases, with 23 bases separating them. This CDR3 is CANILSLGLSNYGYTF. CDR3 nucleotide sequence: TGTGCCAACATTTTATCGCTTGGACTTTCCAACTATGGCTACACCTTC.

The V gene is TRBV6-1, the J gene TRBJ1-2, with D maybe TRBD1 (6 bases). From germline, CDR1 is MNHNS and CDR2 SASEGT. Between the trimmed V and J ends, which lost 2 bases and 10 bases, there was a span of 14 bases. This CDR3 comprises 13 residues. CDR3 in DNA: TGTGCCAGCAGTGAATGGGGGGCCTTCATCTACACCTTC. Protein: CASSEWGAFIYTF.

The chain has TRBV6-1 and TRBJ1-6; the match to TRBD1 covers 9 bases. The CDR3 length is 14 residues. CDR1 and CDR2 from the germline V gene are MNHNS and SASEGT. J gave up 6 bases and V 6 bases, and 3 bases lay outside the gene matches. The CDR3 region is CASRDRGPNSPLHF. CDR3 nucleotide sequence: TGTGCCAGCAGGGACAGGGGCCCTAATTCACCCCTCCACTTT.

The V and J genes are TRBV2 and TRBJ2-3; D perhaps matches TRBD2 (7 bases). V was trimmed by 8 bases and J by 4 bases, leaving 19 bases between them. The germline gives CDR1 SNHLY, CDR2 FYNNEI. This CDR3 comprises 15 residues. CDR3 nucleotides: TGTGCCAGCGAGGGATCGGGGGGCCACGCAGATACGCAGTATTTT. Translating it yields CASEGSGGHADTQYF.

This clone was seen repeatedly, ten times or more. V usage is TRBV9 and J usage is TRBJ2-3; 8 nucleotides align to TRBD1. Germline V gives CDR1 SGDLS, CDR2 YYNGEE. Trimming cost V 4 bases and J 1 base; bases outside gene matches: 2. CDR3 length equals 14 residues. The CDR3 reads CASSLGQGTDTQYF. The CDR3 coding sequence is TGTGCCAGCAGCCTGGGACAGGGCACAGATACGCAGTATTTT. The full variable domain, in which reference TRBV9 and TRBJ2-3 provide the parts outside the CDR3, is DSGVTQTPKHLITATGQRVTLRCSPRSGDLSVYWYQQSLDQGLQFLIQYYNGEERAKGNILERFSAQQFPDLHSELNLSSLELGDSALYFCASSLGQGTDTQYFGPGTRLTVL.

This clone was seen a handful of times. A much larger clone is a single base away; this may be a read error. The rearrangement joins TRBV10-3 to TRBJ1-1, with 8 bases matching TRBD1. The CDR3 runs to 16 residues. Germline V gives CDR1 ENHRY, CDR2 SYGVKD. The J segment lost 3 bases and the V segment lost 7 bases, leaving 13 bases of the junction unmatched. The CDR3 nucleotides are TGTGCCATCAAAAAGCCGCCCGTGACAGGGGACACTGAAGCTTTCTTT. Its protein is CAIKKPPVTGDTEAFF.

With regard to this clone: A read error may explain this, as a much larger clone is one base away. The final CDR3 position lacks the conserved phenylalanine or tryptophan, pointing to a likely read error. The rearrangement uses TRBV4-2 and TRBJ2-3; D unclear. The CDR3 loop spans 17 amino acids. The germline V gene has CDR1 LGHNA and CDR2 YNFKEQ. The V gene lost 5 bases and the J gene lost 1 base, with 19 bases spanning the gap. CDR3 DNA sequence: TGTGCCAGCAGCAGAGGTGGTAGGGATTTAGGCACAGATACGCAGTATCTT. Translation gives CASSRGGRDLGTDTQYL.

The chain recombines TRBV15 with TRBJ1-6, with D uncertain. The germline V gene has CDR1 LNHNV and CDR2 YYDKDF (reference sequence). V lost 5 bases and J lost 8, with 13 bases in between. CDR3 length: 14 residues. CDR3 protein: CATSYPEKDSPLHF. The CDR3 coding sequence is TGTGCCACCAGCTACCCGGAGAAAGATTCACCCCTCCACTTT.

This clone came up many times. V is TRBV13 and J is TRBJ2-7, with a tentative D call TRBD1 (7 bases). CDR3 length: 15 residues. Germline CDR1 and CDR2: PRHDT and FYEKMQ (reference sequence). Trimming removed 5 bases from V and 5 bases from J, with 19 bases in between. The CDR3 coding sequence is TGTGCCAGCAGCCTTGGCGGAGGGGGCTTCGACGAGCAGTACTTC. This gives the protein CASSLGGGGFDEQYF.

This chain uses TRBV20-1 with TRBJ2-3, with no clear D. Germline CDR1 DFQATT, CDR2 SNEGSKA (reference sequence). The CDR3 runs to 15 residues. Trimming removed 2 bases at V and 1 base at J, with 13 bases between. The CDR3 is CSARSSLLRTDTQYF. The CDR3, as DNA: TGCAGTGCTAGATCTTCGTTACTTCGCACAGATACGCAGTATTTT.

Comment on this clone: With a much larger clone just one base away, this may be a read error. The gene calls are TRBV10-3 and TRBJ2-1; D is undetermined. Germline V CDR1 and CDR2: ENHRY, SYGVKD. The V gene lost 10 bases and the J gene lost 6 bases, with 13 bases spanning the gap. The CDR3 contains 12 residues. The CDR3 coding sequence is TGTGCCACCAAGGGCGAAGTCAATGAGCAGTTCTTC. Its protein is CATKGEVNEQFF.

This clone has only a few counts. J is TRBJ2-5 and V is TRBV3-1; D perhaps matches TRBD1 (6 bases). Germline V gene sequence: CDR1 LGHDT, CDR2 YNNKEL (reference sequence). V was cut by 4 bases and J by 5 bases, with 14 bases left in between. The CDR3 sequence is 14 residues long. The CDR3: CASSPTTGSETQYF. The CDR3, as DNA: TGTGCCAGCAGCCCTACTACAGGGTCCGAGACCCAGTACTTC.

As regards this clone: One junction end disagrees with the germline gene, perhaps due to a read error. The chain uses TRBV20-1 and TRBJ1-5; a weak D match, TRBD1 (6 bases). Germline V lookup: CDR1 DFQATT, CDR2 SNEGSKA (reference sequence). This CDR3 is 12 amino acids long. The chain's CDR3 is CSSVTGNHPQHF. The CDR3 nucleotides read TGCAGTTCAGTTACAGGGAATCATCCCCAGCATTTT.